The 5 T cell receptor beta chains reported below all come from one sample, sequenced in a study of identical twins. MiXCR, run by TCRdb on the 5' RACE reads, gives a single entry per CDR3 protein. The table records some 260,000 distinct CDR3 sequences, 11% to 15% of them present only once. Sequencing input: memory (CD45RO+) T cells sorted from blood. The receptors here all came from a woman in her late teens or twenties in good health.

The chain combines TRBV20-1 with TRBJ1-2; no clear D gene. CDR1 is DFQATT, CDR2 SNEGSKA, per germline (reference sequence). The ends were cut back, 3 bases at V and 1 base at J, with 6 bases in the middle. CDR3 length equals 12 residues. The chain's CDR3 is CSASGDNYGYTF. The DNA of the CDR3 is TGCAGTGCTAGCGGGGATAACTATGGCTACACCTTC.

This clonotype appeared a few times. The chain is built from TRBV4-3 and TRBJ1-5; tentatively, D is TRBD1 (6 bases). The germline gives CDR1 LGHNA, CDR2 YSLEER. The CDR3 contains 13 residues. The germline V and J ends were trimmed by 1 base and 5 bases, with 6 bases remaining between them. The CDR3 here is CASSQGTDQPQHF. The CDR3 nucleotides are TGCGCCAGCAGCCAAGGGACAGATCAGCCCCAGCATTTT.

The chain links TRBV20-1 to TRBJ2-7; D not certain. This CDR3 has 12 residues. V was clipped by 3 bases and J by 3 bases, with 9 bases between them. Germline lookup yields CDR1 DFQATT and CDR2 SNEGSKA (reference sequence). CDR3 coding DNA: TGCAGTGCTAGTGAAGGCGGCTACGAGCAGTACTTC. This codes for CSASEGGYEQYF.

This clonotype was detected a few times. This chain joins TRBV5-5 and TRBJ2-3; D unresolved. Germline CDR1 reads SGHKS; CDR2 reads YYEKEE (reference sequence). With 0 bases removed from V and 3 bases from J, the gap between germline ends came to 14 bases. The CDR3 has 16 residues. The CDR3 nucleotides read TGTGCCAGCAGCTTGGCCGGATTGACACGGACAGATACGCAGTATTTT. This translates into CASSLAGLTRTDTQYF.

J is TRBJ1-6 and V is TRBV5-1; no clear D. V lost 0 bases and J lost 6, with 7 bases in between. There are 14 residues in the CDR3. Per the germline V gene, CDR1 is SGHRS and CDR2 is YFSETQ. CDR3 in amino acids: CASSLGRTNSPLHF. The CDR3 DNA follows: TGCGCCAGCAGCTTGGGGCGGACTAATTCACCCCTCCACTTT.